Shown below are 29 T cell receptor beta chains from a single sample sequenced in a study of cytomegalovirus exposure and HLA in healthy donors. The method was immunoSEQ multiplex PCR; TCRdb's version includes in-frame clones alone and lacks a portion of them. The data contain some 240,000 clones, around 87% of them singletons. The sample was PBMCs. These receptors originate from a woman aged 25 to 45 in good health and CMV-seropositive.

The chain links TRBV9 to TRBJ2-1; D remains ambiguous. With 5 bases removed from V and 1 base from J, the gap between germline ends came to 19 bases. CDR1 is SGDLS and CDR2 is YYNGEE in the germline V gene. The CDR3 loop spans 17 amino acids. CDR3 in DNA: TGTGCCAGCAGTTACAAGCCTGGTCTAGTTTCCTACAATGAGCAGTTCTTC. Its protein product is CASSYKPGLVSYNEQFF.

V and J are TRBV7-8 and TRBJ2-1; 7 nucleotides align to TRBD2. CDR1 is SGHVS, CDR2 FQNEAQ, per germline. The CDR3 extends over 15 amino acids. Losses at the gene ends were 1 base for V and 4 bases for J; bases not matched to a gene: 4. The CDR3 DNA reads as TGTGCCAGCAGCTTAGGAGGCGGGAGATACAATGAGCAGTTCTTC. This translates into CASSLGGGRYNEQFF. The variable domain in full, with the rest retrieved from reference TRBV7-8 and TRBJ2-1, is GAGVSQSPRYKVAKRGQDVALRCDPISGHVSLFWYQQALGQGPEFLTYFQNEAQLDKSGLPSDRFFAERPEGSVSTLKIQRTQQEDSAVYLCASSLGGGRYNEQFFGPGTRLTVL.

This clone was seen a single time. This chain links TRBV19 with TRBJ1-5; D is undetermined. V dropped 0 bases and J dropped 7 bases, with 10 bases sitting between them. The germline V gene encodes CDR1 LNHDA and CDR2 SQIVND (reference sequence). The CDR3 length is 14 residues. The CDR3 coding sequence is TGTGCCAGTAGTATAGATCTTGAGAACCAGCCCCAGCATTTT. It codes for CASSIDLENQPQHF.

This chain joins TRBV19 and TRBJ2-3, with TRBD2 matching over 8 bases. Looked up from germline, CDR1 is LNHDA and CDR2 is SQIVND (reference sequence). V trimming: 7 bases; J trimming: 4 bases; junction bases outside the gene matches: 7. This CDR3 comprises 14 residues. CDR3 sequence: CASTAGVRSDTQYF. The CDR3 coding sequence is TGTGCCAGTACAGCGGGAGTTAGGTCAGATACGCAGTATTTT.

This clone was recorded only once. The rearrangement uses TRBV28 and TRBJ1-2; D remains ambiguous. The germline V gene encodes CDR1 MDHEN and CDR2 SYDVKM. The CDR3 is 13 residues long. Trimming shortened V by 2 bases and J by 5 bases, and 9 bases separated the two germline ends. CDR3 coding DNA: TGTGCCAGCAGTTTAAGGTCAGGATATGGCTACACCTTC. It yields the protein CASSLRSGYGYTF.

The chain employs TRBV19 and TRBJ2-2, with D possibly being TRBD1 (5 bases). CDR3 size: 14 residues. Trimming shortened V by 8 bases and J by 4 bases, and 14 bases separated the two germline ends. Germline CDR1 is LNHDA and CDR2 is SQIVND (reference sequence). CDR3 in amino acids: CASQATGSTGELFF. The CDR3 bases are TGTGCCAGTCAAGCTACAGGCTCCACCGGGGAGCTGTTTTTT. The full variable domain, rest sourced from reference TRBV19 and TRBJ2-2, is DGGITQSPKYLFRKEGQNVTLSCEQNLNHDAMYWYRQDPGQGLRLIYYSQIVNDFQKGDIAEGYSVSREKKESFPLTVTSAQKNPTAFYLCASQATGSTGELFFGEGSRLTVL.

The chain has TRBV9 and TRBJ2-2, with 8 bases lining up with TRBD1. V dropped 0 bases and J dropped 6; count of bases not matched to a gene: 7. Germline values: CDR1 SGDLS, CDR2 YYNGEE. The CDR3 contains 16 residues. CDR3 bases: TGTGCCAGCAGCGTAGTTGCAGGGGGCAGGGCCGGGGAGCTGTTTTTT. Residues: CASSVVAGGRAGELFF.

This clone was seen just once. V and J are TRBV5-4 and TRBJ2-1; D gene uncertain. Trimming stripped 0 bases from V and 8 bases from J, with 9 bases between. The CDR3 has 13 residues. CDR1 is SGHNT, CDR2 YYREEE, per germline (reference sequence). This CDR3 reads CASSLGANDEQFF. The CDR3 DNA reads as TGTGCCAGCAGCTTGGGGGCGAACGATGAGCAGTTCTTC.

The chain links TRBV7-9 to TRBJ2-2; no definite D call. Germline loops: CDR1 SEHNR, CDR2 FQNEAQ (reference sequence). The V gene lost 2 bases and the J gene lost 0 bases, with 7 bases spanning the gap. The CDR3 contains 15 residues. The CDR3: CASSLYTANTGELFF. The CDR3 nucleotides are TGTGCCAGCAGCTTATATACAGCGAACACCGGGGAGCTGTTTTTT.

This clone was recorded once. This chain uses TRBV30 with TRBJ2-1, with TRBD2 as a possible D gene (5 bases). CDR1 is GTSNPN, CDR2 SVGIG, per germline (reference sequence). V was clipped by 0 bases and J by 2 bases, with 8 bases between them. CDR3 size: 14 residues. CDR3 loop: CAWSVVGAYNEQFF. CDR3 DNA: TGTGCCTGGAGTGTTGTGGGAGCCTACAATGAGCAGTTCTTC. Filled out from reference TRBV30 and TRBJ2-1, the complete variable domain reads SQTIHQWPATLVQPVGSPLSLECTVEGTSNPNLYWYRQAAGRGLQLLFYSVGIGQISSEVPQNLSASRPQDRQFILSSKKLLLSDSGFYLCAWSVVGAYNEQFFGPGTRLTVL.

The DNA for the CDR3 is TGTGCCAGCAGGAAACAGGTGGGACAGCCCCAGCATTTT. Its protein is CASRKQVGQPQHF. The chain joins TRBV6-6 to TRBJ1-5; TRBD1 might be the D (5 bases). This CDR3 has 13 residues. Trimming took off 6 bases at V and 7 bases at J, with 13 bases between the two ends. The V gene's germline CDR1 is MNHNY and CDR2 SVGAGI (reference sequence).

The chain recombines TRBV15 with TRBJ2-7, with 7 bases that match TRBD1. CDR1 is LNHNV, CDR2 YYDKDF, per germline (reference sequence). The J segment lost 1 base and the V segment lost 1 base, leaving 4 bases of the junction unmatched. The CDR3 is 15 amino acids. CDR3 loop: CATSRAQTGSYEQYF. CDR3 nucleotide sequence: TGTGCCACCAGCAGAGCCCAGACAGGGTCCTACGAGCAGTACTTC.

CDR3 sequence (DNA): TGTGCCACCAGCAGAGAGCGGCAGGGCGGCTACACCTTC. Translating gives CATSRERQGGYTF. The chain couples TRBV15 to TRBJ1-2, with TRBD1 as a possible D gene (5 bases). This CDR3 contains 13 residues. The germline V and J ends were trimmed by 0 bases and 8 bases, with 10 bases remaining between them. Germline lookup yields CDR1 LNHNV and CDR2 YYDKDF (reference sequence). Looking up the rest from reference TRBV15 and TRBJ1-2 gives the full variable domain: DAMVIQNPRYQVTQFGKPVTLSCSQTLNHNVMYWYQQKSSQAPKLLFHYYDKDFNNEADTPDNFQSRRPNTSFCFLDIRSPGLGDTAMYLCATSRERQGGYTFGSGTRLTVV.

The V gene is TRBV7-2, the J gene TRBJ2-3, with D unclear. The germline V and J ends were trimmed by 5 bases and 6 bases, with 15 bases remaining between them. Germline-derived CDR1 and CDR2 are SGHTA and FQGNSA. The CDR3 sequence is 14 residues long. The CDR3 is CASSGEGYGDTQYF. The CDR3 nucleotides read TGTGCCAGCAGCGGAGAAGGCTATGGGGATACGCAGTATTTT.

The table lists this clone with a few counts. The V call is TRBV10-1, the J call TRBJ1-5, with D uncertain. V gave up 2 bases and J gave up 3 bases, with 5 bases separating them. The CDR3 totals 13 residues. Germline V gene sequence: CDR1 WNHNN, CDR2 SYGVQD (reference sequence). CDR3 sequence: CASSEGDNQPQHF. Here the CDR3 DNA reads TGCGCCAGCAGTGAGGGAGACAATCAGCCCCAGCATTTT.

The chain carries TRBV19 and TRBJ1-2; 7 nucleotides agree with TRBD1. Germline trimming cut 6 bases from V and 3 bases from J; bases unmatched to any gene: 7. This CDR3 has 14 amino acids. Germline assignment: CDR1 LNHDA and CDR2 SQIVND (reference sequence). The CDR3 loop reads CASSPQGVDYGYTF. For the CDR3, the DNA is TGTGCCAGTAGCCCTCAGGGGGTTGACTATGGCTACACCTTC. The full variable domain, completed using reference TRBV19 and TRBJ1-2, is DGGITQSPKYLFRKEGQNVTLSCEQNLNHDAMYWYRQDPGQGLRLIYYSQIVNDFQKGDIAEGYSVSREKKESFPLTVTSAQKNPTAFYLCASSPQGVDYGYTFGSGTRLTVV.

In DNA form, the CDR3 reads TGTGCCAGCAGCTTACGGCGGGAAAGCAATGAGCAGTTCTTC. Amino acid sequence: CASSLRRESNEQFF. V is TRBV7-6 and J is TRBJ2-1; maybe TRBD2 (6 bases). The CDR3 is 14 residues long. CDR1 is SGHVS and CDR2 is FNYEAQ in the germline V gene. V gave up 2 bases and J gave up 6 bases, with 11 bases separating them.

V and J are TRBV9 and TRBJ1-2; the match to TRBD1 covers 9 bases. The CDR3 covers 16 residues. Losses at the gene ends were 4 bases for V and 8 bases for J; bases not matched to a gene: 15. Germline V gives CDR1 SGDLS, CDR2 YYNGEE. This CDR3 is CASSPTGTGLIRGYTF. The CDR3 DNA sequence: TGTGCCAGCAGCCCTACCGGGACAGGGCTGATCAGAGGCTACACCTTC.

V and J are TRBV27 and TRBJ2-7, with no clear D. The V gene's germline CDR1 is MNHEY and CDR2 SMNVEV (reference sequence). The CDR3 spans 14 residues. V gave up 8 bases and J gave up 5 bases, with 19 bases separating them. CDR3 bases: TGTGCCAGCCGCCCCTCTGAGGTTCCAAACGAGCAGTACTTC. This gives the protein CASRPSEVPNEQYF.

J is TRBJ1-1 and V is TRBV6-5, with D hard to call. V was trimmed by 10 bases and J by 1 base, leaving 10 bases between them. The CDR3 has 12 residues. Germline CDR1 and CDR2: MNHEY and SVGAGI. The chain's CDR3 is CATVGGNTEAFF. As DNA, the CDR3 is TGTGCCACCGTCGGAGGGAACACTGAAGCTTTCTTT.

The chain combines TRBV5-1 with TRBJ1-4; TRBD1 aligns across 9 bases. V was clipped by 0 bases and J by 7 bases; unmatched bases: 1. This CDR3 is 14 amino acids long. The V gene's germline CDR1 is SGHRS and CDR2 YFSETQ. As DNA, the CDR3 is TGCGCCAGCAGCTTGGCGGGACAGGGTGAAAAACTGTTTTTT. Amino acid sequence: CASSLAGQGEKLFF.

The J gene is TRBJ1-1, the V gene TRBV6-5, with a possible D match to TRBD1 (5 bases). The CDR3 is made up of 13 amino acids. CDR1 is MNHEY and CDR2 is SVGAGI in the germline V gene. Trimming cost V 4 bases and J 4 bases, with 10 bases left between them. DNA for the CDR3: TGTGCCAGCAGTTGGGGGGAAGGCACTGAAGCTTTCTTT. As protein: CASSWGEGTEAFF.

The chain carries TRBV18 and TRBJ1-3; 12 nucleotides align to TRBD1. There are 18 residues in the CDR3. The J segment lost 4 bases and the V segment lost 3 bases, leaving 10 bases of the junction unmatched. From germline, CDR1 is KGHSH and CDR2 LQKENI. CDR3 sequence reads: CASSPIGTGGEKGNTIYF. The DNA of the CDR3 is TGTGCCAGCTCACCGATCGGGACAGGGGGCGAGAAGGGAAACACCATATATTTT.

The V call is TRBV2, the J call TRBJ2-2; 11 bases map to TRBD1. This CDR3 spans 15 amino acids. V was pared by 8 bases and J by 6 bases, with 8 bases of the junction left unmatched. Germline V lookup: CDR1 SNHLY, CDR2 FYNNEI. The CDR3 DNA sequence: TGTGCCAGCCTTGGGACAGGGGGAATCGCCGGGGAGCTGTTTTTT. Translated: CASLGTGGIAGELFF.

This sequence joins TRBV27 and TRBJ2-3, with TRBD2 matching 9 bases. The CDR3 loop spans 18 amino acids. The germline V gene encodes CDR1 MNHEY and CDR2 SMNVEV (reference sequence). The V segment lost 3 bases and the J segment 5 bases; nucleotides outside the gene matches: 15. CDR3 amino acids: CASSFYVPSGKFIDTQYF. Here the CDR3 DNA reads TGTGCCAGCAGTTTTTATGTTCCTAGCGGGAAATTCATAGATACGCAGTATTTT.

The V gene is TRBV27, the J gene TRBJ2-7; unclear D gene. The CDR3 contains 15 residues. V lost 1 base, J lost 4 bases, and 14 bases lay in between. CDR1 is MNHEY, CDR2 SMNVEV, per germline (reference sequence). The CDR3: CASSLFGPLGYEQYF. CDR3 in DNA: TGTGCCAGCAGTTTATTTGGGCCCCTGGGTTACGAGCAGTACTTC.

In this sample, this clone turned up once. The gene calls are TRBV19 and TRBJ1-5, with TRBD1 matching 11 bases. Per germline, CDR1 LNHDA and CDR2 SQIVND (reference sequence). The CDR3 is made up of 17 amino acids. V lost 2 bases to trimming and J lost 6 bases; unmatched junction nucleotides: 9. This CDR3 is CASSISQDRGLSQPQHF. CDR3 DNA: TGTGCCAGTAGTATATCCCAGGACAGGGGGCTTAGTCAGCCCCAGCATTTT.

In DNA form, the CDR3 reads TGTGCCAGCAGCCGTCGGGGGGGCGGGCCCATTCGGGATGAGCAGTTCTTC. Amino acid sequence: CASSRRGGGPIRDEQFF. The chain joins TRBV7-9 to TRBJ2-1; 8 positions match TRBD2. CDR3 length: 17 amino acids. V lost 5 bases to trimming and J lost 8 bases; unmatched junction nucleotides: 17. Germline values: CDR1 SEHNR, CDR2 FQNEAQ (reference sequence). The variable domain in full, with the rest retrieved from reference TRBV7-9 and TRBJ2-1, is DTGVSQNPRHKITKRGQNVTFRCDPISEHNRLYWYRQTLGQGPEFLTYFQNEAQLEKSRLLSDRFSAERPKGSFSTLEIQRTEQGDSAMYLCASSRRGGGPIRDEQFFGPGTRLTVL.

DNA of the CDR3: TGTGCCAGCAGCGTATCAGCGGGTCCACAAGAGACCCAGTACTTC. It specifies CASSVSAGPQETQYF. This chain joins TRBV9 and TRBJ2-5, with D maybe TRBD2 (6 bases). The CDR3 consists of 15 residues. V lost 1 base, J lost 2 bases, and 12 bases lay in between. Per the germline V gene, CDR1 is SGDLS and CDR2 is YYNGEE.